Listed here are 19 T cell receptor beta chains from one sample, sequenced in a study of blood T cell repertoires in COVID-19. Only in-frame clones appear in the TCRdb table, and some are missing; sequencing was by immunoSEQ multiplex PCR. The sample includes 250,000 to 350,000 clones, around 89% seen only once; the top ten take around 0.84%. Sequenced material: peripheral blood. These receptors came from a man younger than 45 with acute or convalescent COVID-19.

The rearrangement joins TRBV27 to TRBJ1-6, with D unclear. Germline loops: CDR1 MNHEY, CDR2 SMNVEV (reference sequence). The CDR3 length is 14 residues. V was shortened by 3 bases and J by 7 bases, with 10 bases between the two germline ends. CDR3 loop: CASSFYTDNSPLHF. The CDR3 region has the DNA TGTGCCAGCAGTTTTTACACAGACAATTCACCCCTCCACTTT.

The CDR3 loop reads CASSYGSRSQFF. Written as DNA, the CDR3 is TGTGCCAGCAGTTACGGGTCGCGGTCTCAGTTCTTC. The rearrangement joins TRBV6-6 to TRBJ2-1; D gene ambiguous. Germline values: CDR1 MNHNY, CDR2 SVGAGI (reference sequence). The CDR3 sequence is 12 residues long. The V end was cut by 2 bases, the J end by 13 bases, with 12 bases between.

This chain uses TRBV19 with TRBJ2-2; the D gene is possibly TRBD1 (8 bases). Trimming shortened V by 1 base and J by 6 bases, and 15 bases separated the two germline ends. Germline V lookup: CDR1 LNHDA, CDR2 SQIVND (reference sequence). The CDR3 has 16 amino acids. Here the CDR3 reads CASSIVVTGGAGELFF. The CDR3 bases are TGTGCCAGTAGTATAGTAGTTACAGGGGGGGCCGGGGAGCTGTTTTTT.

The V call is TRBV7-6, the J call TRBJ1-2; D not certain. Trimming removed 5 bases at V and 4 bases at J, with 11 bases between. Germline V gene lookup returns CDR1 SGHVS and CDR2 FNYEAQ. This CDR3 is 13 amino acids long. This CDR3 reads CASSLGPLYGYTF. The DNA of the CDR3 is TGTGCCAGCAGCCTGGGCCCCCTCTATGGCTACACCTTC.

The genes are TRBV7-9 and TRBJ1-6; 10 bases fit TRBD1. V lost 5 bases and J lost 2; bases outside the gene matches: 9. The germline gives CDR1 SEHNR, CDR2 FQNEAQ (reference sequence). CDR3 length: 18 residues. The CDR3 here is CASSVTGTGDTYNSPLHF. The CDR3 DNA reads TGTGCCAGCAGCGTCACCGGGACAGGGGACACCTATAATTCACCCCTCCACTTT. Full variable domain (remainder filled in from reference TRBV7-9 and TRBJ1-6): DTGVSQNPRHKITKRGQNVTFRCDPISEHNRLYWYRQTLGQGPEFLTYFQNEAQLEKSRLLSDRFSAERPKGSFSTLEIQRTEQGDSAMYLCASSVTGTGDTYNSPLHFGNGTRLTVT.

The V call is TRBV27, the J call TRBJ1-1, with D tentatively TRBD1 (6 bases). The CDR3 sequence is 17 residues long. The V gene's germline CDR1 is MNHEY and CDR2 SMNVEV (reference sequence). Trimming left V 8 bases short and J 4 bases short, with 26 bases between. The CDR3 DNA follows: TGTGCCAGCTTGGACTTCCAGGGGATAAAGGTCAGCACTGAAGCTTTCTTT. It translates to CASLDFQGIKVSTEAFF.

V is TRBV27 and J is TRBJ2-5; D may be TRBD1 (6 bases). This CDR3 is built from 16 residues. The V end was cut by 7 bases, the J end by 2 bases, with 20 bases between. Germline loops: CDR1 MNHEY, CDR2 SMNVEV (reference sequence). DNA for the CDR3: TGTGCCAGCACCTCTTTCGAGGGACAAAAACAAGAGACCCAGTACTTC. Translated, it gives CASTSFEGQKQETQYF.

The genes are TRBV12-3 or TRBV12-4 and TRBJ1-2; 7 nucleotides agree with TRBD1. V lost 6 bases, J lost 4 bases, and 5 bases stayed unmatched. This CDR3 has 13 residues. CDR3 in DNA: TGTGCCAGCAGCGAGGGACAGCTCTATGGCTACACCTTC. This gives the protein CASSEGQLYGYTF.

This clone showed up just once. This rearrangement joins TRBV3-1 (or the pseudogene TRBV3-2) to TRBJ2-4; 7 bases fit TRBD2. V was pared by 1 base and J by 5 bases, with 2 bases of the junction left unmatched. The germline V gene has CDR1 LGHDT and CDR2 YNNKEL (reference sequence). The CDR3 has 14 residues. The CDR3 region is CASSQGAGQNIQYF. In DNA, the CDR3 is TGTGCCAGCAGCCAAGGAGCGGGACAAAACATTCAGTACTTC.

This chain connects TRBV3-1 (or the pseudogene TRBV3-2) to TRBJ1-2; no firm D call. Germline V gives CDR1 LGHDT, CDR2 YNNKEL (reference sequence). V lost 2 bases, J lost 2 bases, and 6 bases lay in between. This CDR3 is built from 13 residues. CDR3 bases: TGTGCCAGCAGCCAACTGGGCAACTATGGCTACACCTTC. It encodes CASSQLGNYGYTF.

This clone was seen only once. This chain joins TRBV4-1 and TRBJ2-2, with 8 bases aligning to TRBD1. Looked up from germline, CDR1 is MGHRA and CDR2 is YSYEKL. V shed 3 bases, J shed 5 bases, and the junction held 5 bases outside the gene matches. This CDR3 is built from 15 residues. Here the CDR3 reads CASSHPDRVTGELFF. CDR3 nucleotide sequence: TGCGCCAGCAGCCACCCGGACAGGGTTACCGGGGAGCTGTTTTTT.

V usage is TRBV18 and J usage is TRBJ1-2, with D possibly matching TRBD1 (5 bases). There are 15 residues in the CDR3. The V end lost 4 bases, the J end lost 7 bases, and 19 bases lay between the germline ends. From germline, CDR1 is KGHSH and CDR2 LQKENI. CDR3 sequence reads: CASSRTKPGLIGYTF. The CDR3 bases are TGTGCCAGCTCACGCACTAAACCGGGACTTATTGGCTACACCTTC.

V usage is TRBV30 and J usage is TRBJ1-4; 7 bases are a match to TRBD1. The V segment lost 2 bases and the J segment 4 bases; nucleotides outside the gene matches: 7. This CDR3 is 15 amino acids long. CDR1 GTSNPN and CDR2 SVGIG come from the germline V gene (reference sequence). Written as DNA, the CDR3 is TGTGCCTGGAGTCCGCCCTGGGACAGTAATGAAAAACTGTTTTTT. Translated, it gives CAWSPPWDSNEKLFF.

This rearrangement joins TRBV3-1 (or the pseudogene TRBV3-2) to TRBJ2-1; 9 nucleotides align to TRBD1. This CDR3 has 17 residues. Germline-derived CDR1 and CDR2 are LGHDT and YNNKEL (reference sequence). The trim removed 3 bases at V and 2 bases at J, leaving 8 bases unmatched. DNA of the CDR3: TGTGCCAGCAGCCAGCACCGGGACAGGGTAACCTACAATGAGCAGTTCTTC. This codes for CASSQHRDRVTYNEQFF.

The chain joins TRBV7-6 to TRBJ2-2; D unclear. Trimming left V 2 bases short and J 4 bases short, with 11 bases between. The CDR3 has 15 residues. CDR1 and CDR2 from the germline V gene are SGHVS and FNYEAQ. CDR3 sequence reads: CASSLRLSGTGELFF. The CDR3 DNA follows: TGTGCCAGCAGCTTACGATTGTCGGGCACCGGGGAGCTGTTTTTT.

The chain employs TRBV28 and TRBJ2-7; possibly TRBD1 for D (5 bases). V dropped 2 bases and J dropped 0 bases, with 11 bases sitting between them. The CDR3 consists of 15 residues. Germline V gives CDR1 MDHEN, CDR2 SYDVKM. CDR3 bases: TGTGCCAGCAGTTTAGGGGCAGTCAGCTCCTACGAGCAGTACTTC. It codes for CASSLGAVSSYEQYF. Full variable domain (outside the CDR3, taken from reference TRBV28 and TRBJ2-7): DVKVTQSSRYLVKRTGEKVFLECVQDMDHENMFWYRQDPGLGLRLIYFSYDVKMKEKGDIPEGYSVSREKKERFSLILESASTNQTSMYLCASSLGAVSSYEQYFGPGTRLTVT.

A remark on this clone: This specimen includes other DNA sequences encoding the same CDR3. The chain uses TRBV5-1 and TRBJ1-1; TRBD1 matches 7 bases. Germline V gene data show CDR1 as SGHRS and CDR2 as YFSETQ. This CDR3 comprises 15 residues. J gave up 1 base and V 5 bases, and 8 bases lay outside the gene matches. The CDR3 coding sequence is TGCGCCAGCAGTTTACTGACAGGGAAGAACACTGAAGCTTTCTTT. This encodes CASSLLTGKNTEAFF.

The V gene is TRBV5-1, the J gene TRBJ2-2; possibly TRBD2 for D (6 bases). The V end was cut by 4 bases, the J end by 2 bases, with 15 bases between. The CDR3 sequence is 16 residues long. Germline CDR1 reads SGHRS; CDR2 reads YFSETQ. The CDR3 region is CASSLWDFRNTGELFF. The CDR3 DNA reads as TGCGCCAGCAGCCTGTGGGACTTCCGAAACACCGGGGAGCTGTTTTTT.

This clone was recorded once. The V and J genes are TRBV5-1 and TRBJ2-7; TRBD2 agrees at 8 bases. CDR3 length equals 16 residues. Germline CDR1 and CDR2: SGHRS and YFSETQ. V shed 0 bases and J 2 bases; nucleotides not matched to a gene: 7. CDR3 sequence reads: CASSLEAGAGTYEQYF. The CDR3 DNA reads as TGCGCCAGCAGCTTGGAAGCGGGAGCGGGAACCTACGAGCAGTACTTC.